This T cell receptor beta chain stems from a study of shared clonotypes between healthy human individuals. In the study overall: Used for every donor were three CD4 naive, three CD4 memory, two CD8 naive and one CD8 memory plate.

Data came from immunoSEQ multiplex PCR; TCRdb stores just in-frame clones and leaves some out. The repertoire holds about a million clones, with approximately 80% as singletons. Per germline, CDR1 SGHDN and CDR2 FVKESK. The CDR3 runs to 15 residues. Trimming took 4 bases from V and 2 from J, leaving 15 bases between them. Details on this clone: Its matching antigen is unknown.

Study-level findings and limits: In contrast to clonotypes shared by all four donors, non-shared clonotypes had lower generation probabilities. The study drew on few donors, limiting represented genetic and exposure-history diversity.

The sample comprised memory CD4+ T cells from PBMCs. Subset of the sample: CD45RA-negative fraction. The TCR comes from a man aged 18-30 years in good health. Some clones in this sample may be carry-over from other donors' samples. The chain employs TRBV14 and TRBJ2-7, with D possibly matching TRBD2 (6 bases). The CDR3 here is CASSRYGTYTYEQYF. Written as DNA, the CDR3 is TGTGCCAGCAGCCGTTATGGGACTTATACCTACGAGCAGTACTTC.